These T cell receptor beta chains were read from a single sample in a study of OX40 agonist ivuxolimab in advanced cancers. The table came from immunoSEQ multiplex PCR; TCRdb's copy has only in-frame clones and leaves some out. The table shows about 70,000 clones, with about 92% occurring only once. Here the sequenced sample was CD4+ or CD8+ T cells sorted from blood, taken in a trial of the OX40 agonist ivuxolimab. The receptors stem from an adult with an advanced solid tumor such as melanoma, head and neck, liver or kidney cancer. Both conserved end residues are part of each CDR3. D genes are given only for firm matches. Only part of the rows carry a size: once, few, many, or a class if the clone is expanded.

j_call v_call d_call clone_size cdr3_nt cdr3_aa
TRBJ1-2 TRBV7-9 NA NA TGTGCCAGCAGCTCGACGGAGGGATACTATGGCTACACCTTC CASSSTEGYYGYTF
TRBJ2-7 TRBV7-2 NA NA TGTGCCAGCAGCCCAGGGGAAACCTACGAGCAGTACTTC CASSPGETYEQYF
TRBJ2-5 TRBV6-5 NA NA TGTGCCAGCAGGGGGGGACTCCTCGAGACCCAGTACTTC CASRGGLLETQYF
TRBJ1-4 TRBV4-3 NA NA TGCGCCAGCAGCCGTTTACGGGCAGCAACTAATGAAAAACTGTTTTTT CASSRLRAATNEKLFF
TRBJ2-7 TRBV5-1 TRBD2 NA TGCGCCAGCAGCTTGGTTCCGGGAGGGCCCGACGAGCAGTACTTC CASSLVPGGPDEQYF
TRBJ2-7 TRBV5-4 NA once TGTGCCAGCAGCCCAGTCGAGCTGAGAAATTCCTACGAGCAGTACTTC CASSPVELRNSYEQYF
TRBJ2-7 TRBV6-6 TRBD2 NA TGTGCCAGCAGTTACCTGGGAGGGAGACGCGAGCAGTACTTC CASSYLGGRREQYF
TRBJ2-7 TRBV29-1 TRBD1 NA TGCAGCGTTGAAGGAGGGACAGGGGGCTACGAGCAGTACTTC CSVEGGTGGYEQYF
TRBJ2-1 TRBV4-2 TRBD2 NA TGTGCCAGCAGCCAACCCTCTAGCGGGAGAACCAATGAGCAGTTCTTC CASSQPSSGRTNEQFF
TRBJ2-7 TRBV4-3 TRBD2 NA TGCGCCAGCAGCCAAGAAAGCGGGTTGGAGCGGGGGGAGCAGTACTTC CASSQESGLERGEQYF
TRBJ2-7 TRBV11-3 TRBD1 NA TGTGCCAGCAGCTTAGGGGGACAGGTACACGAGCAGTACTTC CASSLGGQVHEQYF
TRBJ1-2 TRBV10-2 TRBD1 NA TGCGCCAGCATCCCGGACAGGGGCCCCTATGGCTACACCTTC CASIPDRGPYGYTF
TRBJ1-4 TRBV25-1 NA NA TGTGCCAGCAGTGTTCTGGGGTTAGAAGAAAAACTGTTTTTT CASSVLGLEEKLFF
TRBJ2-3 TRBV5-1 TRBD2 NA TGCGCCAGCAGCTTGGGGACTAGCGGTAGCACAGATACGCAGTATTTT CASSLGTSGSTDTQYF
TRBJ2-3 TRBV28 NA NA TGTGCCAGCAGTTCCCCCCATACGCAGTATTTT CASSSPHTQYF
TRBJ1-3 TRBV5-8 TRBD1 NA TGTGCCAGCAGCCGGGGACAGGTGCTCTCTGGAAACACCATATATTTT CASSRGQVLSGNTIYF
TRBJ2-2 TRBV19 NA once TGTGCCAGTAGTATTTGGGGGGCAGCGAACACCGGGGAGCTGTTTTTT CASSIWGAANTGELFF
TRBJ2-7 TRBV2 TRBD2 NA TGTGCCAGCAGCGGTATAGCGGGAGGCTACGAGCAGTACTTC CASSGIAGGYEQYF
TRBJ2-3 TRBV2 TRBD2 NA TGTGCCAGCCGGGGGGGGCTGGTCGTAACAGATACGCAGTATTTT CASRGGLVVTDTQYF
TRBJ2-1 TRBV4-3 TRBD2 NA TGCGCCAGCAGCCAAGACTGGACTAGTCACAATGAGCAGTTCTTC CASSQDWTSHNEQFF
TRBJ2-2 TRBV6-5 NA NA TGTGCCAGCAGGGCCAGCGGGTACACCGGGGAGCTGTTTTTT CASRASGYTGELFF
TRBJ2-2 TRBV11-2 NA NA TGTGCCAGCAAAGAACCCCGTCAGAACACCGGGGAGCTGTTTTTT CASKEPRQNTGELFF
TRBJ2-1 TRBV10-1 NA NA TGCGCCAGCAGTGAGTCGACGAGGAATGAGCAGTTCTTC CASSESTRNEQFF
TRBJ1-5 TRBV5-6 NA NA TGTGCCAGCAGCTCCCGAGGGATTGTCAATCAGCCCCAGCATTTT CASSSRGIVNQPQHF
TRBJ2-1 TRBV11-3 TRBD1 NA TGTGCCAGCAGCTTAACGACAGGGGGTGAGCAGTTCTTC CASSLTTGGEQFF
TRBJ2-3 TRBV19 TRBD2 NA TGTGCCAGTAGTATGAGCGGGAGTGGTACAGATACGCAGTATTTT CASSMSGSGTDTQYF